This paragraph covers one TCR beta chain sequence. Its antigen remains unknown. The starting material, around 9.3 ml of fresh peripheral blood, provided the PBMCs. The source of the sample is a study of Graves' ophthalmopathy and Graves' hyperthyroidism. Turning to the study itself: Before any treatment, peripheral blood was taken at the initial diagnosis.

RNA transcripts were the source from which TCR beta CDR3 regions were amplified. HTBI primers primed a first-round RT-PCR, and a second-round multiplex PCR followed. TCRdb recomputed calls from the multiplex PCR reads with MiXCR, one row per CDR3 protein. Of about 740,000 distinct CDR3 sequences listed, around 40% are singletons. V was cut by 5 bases and J by 5 bases, with 13 bases left in between. Per germline, CDR1 SNHLY and CDR2 FYNNEI. The CDR3 is 13 amino acids. Findings and limits, study-wide: Ophthalmopathy progression prediction by the model yielded a sensitivity of 55% to 71% and a specificity of under 85%. Discrimination between ophthalmopathy and stable hyperthyroidism by a 13-signature model showed about 88% sensitivity and 70% to 82% specificity.

The clonotype was recovered from an adult man with Graves' ophthalmopathy. The chain carries TRBV2 and TRBJ2-7; the D call may be TRBD1 or TRBD2 (6 bases each). The sequenced sample was peripheral blood. CDR3 coding DNA: TGTGCCAGCAGTTGGGGGGCGTACGACGAGCAGTACTTC. As protein: CASSWGAYDEQYF.